A selection of T cell receptor beta chains follows, all from one sample in a study of cytomegalovirus exposure and HLA in healthy donors. Method: immunoSEQ multiplex PCR; TCRdb's copy keeps in-frame clones and lacks some. The table records around 100,000 clones, around 69% of them present only once. Specimen: PBMCs. The receptors originated from a woman aged 60-70 years in good health and CMV-seropositive. CDR3s include the opening cysteine and the closing phenylalanine or tryptophan. Each record gives: clone size, D gene, V gene, J gene, CDR3 DNA, CDR3 protein. D genes are given only for firm matches. Where a row states a size, it is once, few, many or the class of an expanded clone; other rows omit it.

size: few
D: TRBD1
V: TRBV29-1
J: TRBJ2-7
DNA: TGCAGCGTTGAAGTGACAGGGGGCACCTACGAGCAGTACTTC
CDR3: CSVEVTGGTYEQYF

size: once
D: .
V: TRBV19
J: TRBJ2-3
DNA: TGTGCCAGTAGTATATACGCGTCCCCCACAGATACGCAGTATTTT
CDR3: CASSIYASPTDTQYF

size: .
D: .
V: TRBV10-3
J: TRBJ1-1
DNA: TGTGCCATCAGTGAAGCCCCCGGACAGTTGAACACTGAAGCTTTCTTT
CDR3: CAISEAPGQLNTEAFF

size: .
D: .
V: TRBV5-1
J: TRBJ2-7
DNA: TGCGCCAGCACCCTGGTACCGGGACCAGGGGACGAGCAGTACTTC
CDR3: CASTLVPGPGDEQYF

size: .
D: TRBD1
V: TRBV6-5
J: TRBJ2-7
DNA: TGTGCCAGCAGTTACCCAAGACAGGGAAAGCAGTACTTC
CDR3: CASSYPRQGKQYF

size: .
D: .
V: TRBV15
J: TRBJ2-3
DNA: TGTGCCACCAGCACAGGGGCCTGGGATACGCAGTATTTT
CDR3: CATSTGAWDTQYF

size: .
D: .
V: TRBV5-1
J: TRBJ2-7
DNA: TGCGCCAGCAGCTTTTCAGGGGATGCGCGGGAGCAGTACTTC
CDR3: CASSFSGDAREQYF

size: .
D: .
V: TRBV15
J: TRBJ2-2
DNA: TGTGCCACCAGCAGAATAACCGGGGAGCTGTTTTTT
CDR3: CATSRITGELFF

size: .
D: TRBD1
V: TRBV23-1
J: TRBJ1-1
DNA: TGCGCCAGCGGATACAGGGGATTGAACACTGAAGCTTTCTTT
CDR3: CASGYRGLNTEAFF

size: .
D: .
V: TRBV28
J: TRBJ2-3
DNA: TGTGCCAGCAGTCCGAACAGGGGGGGCGGAGATTTT
CDR3: CASSPNRGGGDF

size: .
D: .
V: TRBV7-3
J: TRBJ1-5
DNA: TGTGCCAGCAGCCCAGGGGCTAATCAGCCCCAGCATTTT
CDR3: CASSPGANQPQHF

size: few
D: TRBD1
V: TRBV2
J: TRBJ1-2
DNA: TGTGCCAGCGGCAAGACAGGGCTCTATGGCTACACCTTC
CDR3: CASGKTGLYGYTF

size: .
D: .
V: TRBV5-1
J: TRBJ1-4
DNA: TGCGCCAGCAGCCTCTCAGGGGTAACGAGGGAAAAACTGTTTTTT
CDR3: CASSLSGVTREKLFF

size: once
D: TRBD2
V: TRBV15
J: TRBJ2-3
DNA: TGTGCCACCAGCAGAGATACTAGCGGGAGGGCGGGAGATACGCAGTATTTT
CDR3: CATSRDTSGRAGDTQYF

size: .
D: .
V: TRBV19
J: TRBJ1-1
DNA: TGTGCCAGTAGTAAAACGGGGGACACTGAAGCTTTCTTT
CDR3: CASSKTGDTEAFF

size: .
D: .
V: TRBV5-4
J: TRBJ2-2
DNA: TGTGCCAGCAGCCCCGGGACTCAAAACACCGGGGAGCTGTTTTTT
CDR3: CASSPGTQNTGELFF

size: once
D: TRBD1
V: TRBV5-1
J: TRBJ1-5
DNA: TGCGCCAGCAGCCTCAGGACAGGAGCAAATCAGCCCCAGCATTTT
CDR3: CASSLRTGANQPQHF

size: .
D: TRBD2
V: TRBV14
J: TRBJ2-1
DNA: TGTGCCAGCAGCCTTCGACTAGCGGGAGCGTCCTACAATGAGCAGTTCTTC
CDR3: CASSLRLAGASYNEQFF

size: .
D: .
V: TRBV29-1
J: TRBJ1-5
DNA: TGCAGCGTTGAAGATGGAGGCCAGCCCCAGCATTTT
CDR3: CSVEDGGQPQHF

size: once
D: .
V: TRBV7-9
J: TRBJ2-1
DNA: TGTGCCAGCAGCTTAGATGTAAACAATGAGCAGTTCTTC
CDR3: CASSLDVNNEQFF

size: .
D: .
V: TRBV6-5
J: TRBJ1-2
DNA: TGTGCCAGCAGTTCCCGGAACTATGGCTACACCTTC
CDR3: CASSSRNYGYTF

size: .
D: .
V: TRBV20-1
J: TRBJ1-1
DNA: TGCAGGGGGGCCACTGAAGCTTTCTTT
CDR3: CRGATEAFF

size: .
D: TRBD2
V: TRBV4-1
J: TRBJ2-7
DNA: TGCGCCAGCAGCCATTCGACTAGCGGATCCTACGAGCAGTACTTC
CDR3: CASSHSTSGSYEQYF

size: .
D: TRBD1
V: TRBV5-1
J: TRBJ1-2
DNA: TGCGCCAGCAGCCCCGGACAGGGAGGCTATGGCTACACCTTC
CDR3: CASSPGQGGYGYTF

size: .
D: .
V: TRBV29-1
J: TRBJ1-2
DNA: TGCAGCGTTGAGGGGGCGAACTTAGGCTACACCTTC
CDR3: CSVEGANLGYTF

size: .
D: .
V: TRBV6-5
J: TRBJ1-5
DNA: TGTGCCAGCAGAACGATGACAGGTGCCGCCCAGCATTTT
CDR3: CASRTMTGAAQHF

size: .
D: .
V: TRBV5-4
J: TRBJ1-2
DNA: TGTGCCAGCAGCTTGTGGGGTGTGGGGGCCTATGGCTACACCTTC
CDR3: CASSLWGVGAYGYTF

size: .
D: .
V: TRBV5-8
J: TRBJ1-5
DNA: TGTGCCAGCAGCTCAGTGCAGGTACTCAGGGACAATCAGCCCCAGCATTTT
CDR3: CASSSVQVLRDNQPQHF

size: .
D: TRBD1
V: TRBV28
J: TRBJ2-7
DNA: TGTGCCAGCAGAATACAGGGGGCTTCTTACGAGCAGTACTTC
CDR3: CASRIQGASYEQYF

size: .
D: TRBD1
V: TRBV19
J: TRBJ1-1
DNA: TGTGCCAGTAGTACTTACAGGGGCACTGAAGCTTTCTTT
CDR3: CASSTYRGTEAFF

size: .
D: .
V: TRBV4-1
J: TRBJ2-7
DNA: TGCGCCAGCAGTCCAGCCGGGACTTCCTACGAGCAGTACTTC
CDR3: CASSPAGTSYEQYF

size: .
D: .
V: TRBV30
J: TRBJ2-6
DNA: TGTGCCGGGCGTCCCATCGTCTCTGGGGCCAACGTCCTGACTTTC
CDR3: CAGRPIVSGANVLTF

size: .
D: TRBD2
V: TRBV19
J: TRBJ2-2
DNA: TGTGCCAGTAGTCACGGACTAGCGGGAGGGGTCGGGGAGCTGTTTTTT
CDR3: CASSHGLAGGVGELFF

size: .
D: TRBD2
V: TRBV4-1
J: TRBJ2-1
DNA: TGCGCCAGCAGCCAACGGGCGGGAGTAGGGGACAATGAGCAGTTCTTC
CDR3: CASSQRAGVGDNEQFF

size: once
D: TRBD2
V: TRBV5-4
J: TRBJ2-1
DNA: TGTGCCAGCAGCGTTAGCGGGAGTTCCTACAATGAGCAGTTCTTC
CDR3: CASSVSGSSYNEQFF

size: .
D: TRBD1
V: TRBV28
J: TRBJ2-6
DNA: TGTGCCAGCAGGGGCCGGGACAGGGGGTCTGGGGCCAACGTCCTGACTTTC
CDR3: CASRGRDRGSGANVLTF

size: .
D: TRBD1
V: TRBV10-2
J: TRBJ2-7
DNA: TGCGCCAGCAGTGACCCGGGACAGGGGGGAACGGAGCAGTACTTC
CDR3: CASSDPGQGGTEQYF

size: .
D: .
V: TRBV4-1
J: TRBJ1-2
DNA: TGCGCCAGCAGCCAAGTGTCCCAGCGTGAAAGGGGAGGCTACACCTTC
CDR3: CASSQVSQRERGGYTF

size: once
D: TRBD1
V: TRBV11-2
J: TRBJ1-4
DNA: TGTGCCAGCAGCTGGAACAGGGGTGTGGGTGAAAAACTGTTTTTT
CDR3: CASSWNRGVGEKLFF

size: .
D: .
V: TRBV18
J: TRBJ1-1
DNA: TGTGCCAGCTCACCAATGGGGGGAACGTACACTGAAGCTTTCTTT
CDR3: CASSPMGGTYTEAFF

size: .
D: TRBD1
V: TRBV4-2
J: TRBJ1-1
DNA: TGTGCCAGCAGCCAAGATAGGGGGCGTGAAGCTTTCTTT
CDR3: CASSQDRGREAFF

size: .
D: TRBD1
V: TRBV6-5
J: TRBJ2-2
DNA: TGTGCCAGCAGTGAGCAGGGGGCCGGGGAGCTGTTTTTT
CDR3: CASSEQGAGELFF

size: .
D: .
V: TRBV29-1
J: TRBJ2-7
DNA: TGCAGCGTTGCGGCGGGGGAGCAGTACTTC
CDR3: CSVAAGEQYF

size: .
D: .
V: TRBV29-1
J: TRBJ2-3
DNA: TGCAGCGGCCGGGACTGGATGTTTGATACGCAGTATTTT
CDR3: CSGRDWMFDTQYF

size: once
D: TRBD1
V: TRBV11-3
J: TRBJ2-1
DNA: TGTGCCAGCAGCTCCGGGACAGGTGGCCTAATTGAGCAGTTCTTC
CDR3: CASSSGTGGLIEQFF

size: .
D: .
V: TRBV5-1
J: TRBJ2-2
DNA: TGCGCCAGCAGCCGGTGGACATTGGCCGGGGAGCTGTTTTTT
CDR3: CASSRWTLAGELFF

size: .
D: .
V: TRBV27
J: TRBJ2-1
DNA: TGTGCCAGCAGTCCACTAGAAGGATTGGGTTACAATGAGCAGTTCTTC
CDR3: CASSPLEGLGYNEQFF

size: .
D: .
V: TRBV20-1
J: TRBJ2-3
DNA: TGCAGTGCTGCGGGCGATACGCAGTATTTT
CDR3: CSAAGDTQYF

size: .
D: TRBD1
V: TRBV18
J: TRBJ2-7
DNA: TGTGCCAGCTCACTAGGCACAGGGGGTTTCTCCTACGAGCAGTACTTC
CDR3: CASSLGTGGFSYEQYF

size: .
D: TRBD1
V: TRBV29-1
J: TRBJ1-2
DNA: TGCAGCGTCGCCAAGGGGACAGGGTTATTCTATGGCTACACCTTC
CDR3: CSVAKGTGLFYGYTF

size: .
D: .
V: TRBV21-1
J: TRBJ2-7
DNA: TGTGCCAGCAGCTATCGGACAGGGGGGGAGCAGTACTTC
CDR3: CASSYRTGGEQYF

size: .
D: TRBD2
V: TRBV30
J: TRBJ2-1
DNA: TGTGCCTGGGGAAGGACTAGCGGGATCTCCTACAATGAGCAGTTCTTC
CDR3: CAWGRTSGISYNEQFF

size: .
D: .
V: TRBV2
J: TRBJ2-7
DNA: TGTGCCAGCAGTGCGTTAACTGAGCAGTACTTC
CDR3: CASSALTEQYF

size: .
D: TRBD2
V: TRBV13
J: TRBJ2-5
DNA: TGTGCCAGCAGCCGCCGGACTAGCGGGATTCTTGGGGAGACCCAGTACTTC
CDR3: CASSRRTSGILGETQYF